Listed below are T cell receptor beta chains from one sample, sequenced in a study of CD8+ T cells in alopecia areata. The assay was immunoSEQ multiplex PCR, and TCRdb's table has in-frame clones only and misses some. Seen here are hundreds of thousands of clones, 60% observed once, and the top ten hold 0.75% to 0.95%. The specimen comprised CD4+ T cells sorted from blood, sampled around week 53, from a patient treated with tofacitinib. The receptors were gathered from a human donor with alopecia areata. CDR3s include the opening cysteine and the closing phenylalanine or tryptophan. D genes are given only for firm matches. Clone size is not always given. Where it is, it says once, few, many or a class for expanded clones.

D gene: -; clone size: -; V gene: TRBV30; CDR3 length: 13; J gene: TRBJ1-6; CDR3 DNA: TGTGCCTGGAGGGGGACCGGACATTCACCCCTCCACTTT; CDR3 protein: CAWRGTGHSPLHF
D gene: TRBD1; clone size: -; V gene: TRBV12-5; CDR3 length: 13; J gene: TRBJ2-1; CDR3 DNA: TGTGCTAGTGGAAGGGACAGTACCAATGAGCAGTTCTTC; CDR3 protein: CASGRDSTNEQFF
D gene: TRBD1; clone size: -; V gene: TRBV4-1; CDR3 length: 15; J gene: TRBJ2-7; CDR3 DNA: TGCGCCAGCAGCCAACCCGGGACAGGCCGCTACGAGCAGTACTTC; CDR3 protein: CASSQPGTGRYEQYF
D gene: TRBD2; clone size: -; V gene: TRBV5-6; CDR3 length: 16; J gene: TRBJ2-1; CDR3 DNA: TGTGCCAGCAGCTTGAGGACTAGCGGGCACTACAATGAGCAGTTCTTC; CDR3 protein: CASSLRTSGHYNEQFF
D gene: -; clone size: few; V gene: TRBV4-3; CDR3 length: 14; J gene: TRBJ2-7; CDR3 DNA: TGCGCCAGCAGCCAAGAGGCCAGCGGCCGCGAGCAGTACTTC; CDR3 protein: CASSQEASGREQYF
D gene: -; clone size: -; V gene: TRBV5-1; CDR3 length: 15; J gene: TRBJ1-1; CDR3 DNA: TGCGCCAGCAGACCCCGACAGATACTGAACACTGAAGCTTTCTTT; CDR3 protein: CASRPRQILNTEAFF
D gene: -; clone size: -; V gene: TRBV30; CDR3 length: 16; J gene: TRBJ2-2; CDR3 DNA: TGTGCCTGGAAAGACTCCGGGACGGCGAACACCGGGGAGCTGTTTTTT; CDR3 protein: CAWKDSGTANTGELFF
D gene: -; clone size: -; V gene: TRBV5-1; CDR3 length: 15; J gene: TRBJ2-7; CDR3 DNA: TGCGCCAGCAGCTTGGAAGCAGGAAATTCCTACGAGCAGTACTTC; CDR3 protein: CASSLEAGNSYEQYF
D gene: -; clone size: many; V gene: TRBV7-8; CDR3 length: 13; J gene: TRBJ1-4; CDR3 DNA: TGTGCCAGCAGCCCAACAGGTTCCCTGGGGCTGTTTTTT; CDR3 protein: CASSPTGSLGLFF
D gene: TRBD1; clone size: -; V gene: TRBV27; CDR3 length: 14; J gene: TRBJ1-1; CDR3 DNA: TGTGCCAGCAGTATCAGGGGGCGCGGCACTGAAGCTTTCTTT; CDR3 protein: CASSIRGRGTEAFF
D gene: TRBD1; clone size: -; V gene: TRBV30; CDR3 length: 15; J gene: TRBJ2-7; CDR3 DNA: TGTGCCTGGAGACCGGACAGGGGAGAGGGTTACGAGCAGTACTTC; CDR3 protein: CAWRPDRGEGYEQYF
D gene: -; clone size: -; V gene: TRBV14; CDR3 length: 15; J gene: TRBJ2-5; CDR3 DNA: TGTGCCAGCAGCCAACTTTTAGCGGTGGGGGAGACCCAGTACTTC; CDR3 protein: CASSQLLAVGETQYF
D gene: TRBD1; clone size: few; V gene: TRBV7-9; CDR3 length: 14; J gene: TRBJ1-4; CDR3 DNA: TGTGCCAGCAGCGCAGGGGGCGGAAGGGAAAAACTGTTTTTT; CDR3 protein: CASSAGGGREKLFF
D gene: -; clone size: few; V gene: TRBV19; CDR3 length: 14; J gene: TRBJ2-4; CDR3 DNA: TGTGCCACTGGACAGCCCGGAGACAAAAACATTCAGTACTTC; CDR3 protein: CATGQPGDKNIQYF
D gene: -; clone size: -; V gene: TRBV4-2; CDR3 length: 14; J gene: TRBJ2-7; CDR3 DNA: TGTGCCAGCAGCCAAGAAGCCAGTTTCGAGGGGCAGTACTTC; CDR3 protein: CASSQEASFEGQYF
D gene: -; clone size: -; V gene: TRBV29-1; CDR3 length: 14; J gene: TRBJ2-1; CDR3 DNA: TGCAGCGCGAGAACAGGGAGTCGGAACAATGAGCAGTTCTTC; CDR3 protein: CSARTGSRNNEQFF
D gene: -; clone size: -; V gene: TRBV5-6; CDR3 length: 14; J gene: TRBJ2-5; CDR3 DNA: TGTGCCAGCAGCTCTGGAGGGTTCCAAGAGACCCAGTACTTC; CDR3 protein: CASSSGGFQETQYF
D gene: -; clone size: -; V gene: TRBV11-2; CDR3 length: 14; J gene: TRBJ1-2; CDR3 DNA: TGTGCCAGCAACGGAGGGGGGCGGCTTGACGGCTACACCTTC; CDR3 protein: CASNGGGRLDGYTF
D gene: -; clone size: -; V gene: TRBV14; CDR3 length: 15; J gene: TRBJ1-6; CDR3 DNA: TGTGCCAGCAGCCAAGATTGGGGCAATAATTCACCCCTCCACTTT; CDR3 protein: CASSQDWGNNSPLHF
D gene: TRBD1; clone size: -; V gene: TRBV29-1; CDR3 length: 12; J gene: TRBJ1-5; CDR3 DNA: TGCAGCGTGAGGACAGGGGATCAGCCCCAGCATTTT; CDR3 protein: CSVRTGDQPQHF
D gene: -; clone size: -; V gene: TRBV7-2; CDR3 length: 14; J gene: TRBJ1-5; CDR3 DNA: TGTGCCAGCAGCTTTCGGGACGGGGATCAGCCCCAGCATTTT; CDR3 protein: CASSFRDGDQPQHF
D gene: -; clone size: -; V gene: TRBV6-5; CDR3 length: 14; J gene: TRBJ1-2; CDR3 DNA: TGTGCCAGCAGTGCCCGGGACGGCTTCTATGGCTACACCTTC; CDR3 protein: CASSARDGFYGYTF
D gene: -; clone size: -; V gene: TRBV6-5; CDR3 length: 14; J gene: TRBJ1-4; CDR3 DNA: TGTGCCAGCAGGCCGACAGCAACTAATGAAAAACTGTTTTTT; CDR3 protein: CASRPTATNEKLFF
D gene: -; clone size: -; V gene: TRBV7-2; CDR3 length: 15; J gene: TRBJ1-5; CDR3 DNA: TGTGCCAGCAGCTTACAGGGGACGTTGTCTCAGCCCCAGCATTTT; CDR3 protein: CASSLQGTLSQPQHF
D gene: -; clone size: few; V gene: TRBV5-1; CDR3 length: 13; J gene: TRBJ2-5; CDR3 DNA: TGCGCCAGCAGCTTGGAGCTCCGAGAGACCCAGTACTTC; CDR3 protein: CASSLELRETQYF
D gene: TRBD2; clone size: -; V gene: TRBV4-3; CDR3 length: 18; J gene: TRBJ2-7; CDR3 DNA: TGCGCCAGCAGCCGGTCGAGCGCTAGCGGGGGCCTTACCTACGAGCAGTACTTC; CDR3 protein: CASSRSSASGGLTYEQYF
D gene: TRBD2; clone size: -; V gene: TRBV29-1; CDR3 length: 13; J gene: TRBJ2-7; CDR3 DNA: TGCAGCGCTGCGGGGGGTCCCTCCTACGAGCAGTACTTC; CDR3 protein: CSAAGGPSYEQYF